These T cell receptor beta chains were read from a single sample in a study of blood T cell repertoires in COVID-19. Clones were sequenced by immunoSEQ multiplex PCR, and TCRdb holds only the in-frame ones, with some missing. In the table there are approximately 220,000 clones, 80% to 85% of which are singletons. Sequencing was done on a sample of peripheral blood. Receptors originate from a woman aged 60-70 years with acute or convalescent COVID-19. Both conserved end residues are part of each CDR3. A D gene is named only where the DNA matches it firmly. A clone size is listed for some rows: how often the clone was seen (once, few, many), or a class if it is expanded.

NA	NA	TRBV19	TRBJ1-1	CASSPIQGQGTEAFF	TGTGCCAGTAGTCCGATTCAGGGCCAAGGGACTGAAGCTTTCTTT
few	TRBD1	TRBV3-1/TRBV3-2	TRBJ1-1	CASSHLGQGGSEAFF	TGTGCCAGCAGCCACCTAGGACAGGGAGGTTCTGAAGCTTTCTTT
NA	TRBD1	TRBV7-8	TRBJ1-1	CASSPRTGTAEAFF	TGTGCCAGCAGCCCACGGACAGGGACGGCTGAAGCTTTCTTT
NA	TRBD1	TRBV5-1	TRBJ2-3	CASSRGTGVTDTQYF	TGCGCCAGCAGCAGGGGGACAGGAGTCACAGATACGCAGTATTTT
NA	TRBD2	TRBV5-1	TRBJ2-7	CASSLGLAGRDYEQYF	TGCGCCAGCAGCTTGGGACTAGCGGGGAGAGACTACGAGCAGTACTTC
NA	NA	TRBV6-6	TRBJ1-3	CASSITGDSGNTIYF	TGTGCCAGCAGTATAACAGGAGACTCTGGAAACACCATATATTTT
few	TRBD1	TRBV3-1/TRBV3-2	TRBJ1-2	CASSYKGGGGYTF	TGTGCCAGCAGCTACAAAGGGGGCGGTGGCTACACCTTC
NA	NA	TRBV7-9	TRBJ1-2	CASRAQGYSYGYTF	TGTGCCAGCAGAGCGCAGGGATACAGCTATGGCTACACCTTC
NA	NA	TRBV4-2	TRBJ1-5	CASSQDRDGGDQPQHF	TGTGCCAGCAGCCAAGACAGAGACGGCGGGGATCAGCCCCAGCATTTT
NA	NA	TRBV6-4	TRBJ1-2	CASRTFPRDTIANYGYTF	TGTGCCAGCAGGACATTCCCTAGGGACACTATAGCTAACTATGGCTACACCTTC
NA	NA	TRBV5-1	TRBJ1-2	CASSLQGYGYTF	TGCGCCAGCAGCTTGCAGGGATATGGCTACACCTTC
once	NA	TRBV15	TRBJ1-6	CATSRVEGGSPLHF	TGTGCCACCAGCAGAGTTGAGGGCGGCTCACCCCTCCACTTT
NA	TRBD1	TRBV5-4	TRBJ1-2	CASSPQGAVSYGYTF	TGTGCCAGCAGCCCCCAGGGGGCCGTTTCCTATGGCTACACCTTC
NA	NA	TRBV9	TRBJ2-5	CASSEGLGIETQYF	TGTGCCAGCAGCGAAGGACTGGGGATAGAGACCCAGTACTTC
NA	NA	TRBV21-1	TRBJ1-1	CASILPAGTGGTEAFF	TGTGCCAGCATCCTTCCGGCCGGGACAGGGGGCACTGAAGCTTTCTTT
once	NA	TRBV6-2/TRBV6-3	TRBJ2-3	CASSRGLPSDTQYF	TGTGCCAGCAGCCGAGGACTCCCGTCAGATACGCAGTATTTT
NA	NA	TRBV5-1	TRBJ2-5	CASSYQRDYQETQYF	TGCGCCAGCAGCTACCAACGGGACTACCAAGAGACCCAGTACTTC
NA	TRBD1	TRBV5-4	TRBJ2-3	CASSFPGTGKRANTQYF	TGTGCCAGCAGCTTCCCCGGGACAGGGAAGCGGGCTAATACGCAGTATTTT
NA	TRBD1	TRBV28	TRBJ1-1	CASSPDRVLTEAFF	TGTGCCAGCAGCCCCGACAGGGTATTAACTGAAGCTTTCTTT
NA	NA	TRBV5-6	TRBJ2-3	CASLRANTDTQYF	TGTGCCAGCCTTAGAGCCAACACAGATACGCAGTATTTT
NA	TRBD1	TRBV7-8	TRBJ1-1	CASSPQGAQGTALGVWTEAFF	TGTGCCAGCAGCCCCCAGGGGGCGCAAGGCACAGCTTTGGGTGTGTGGACTGAAGCTTTCTTT
NA	NA	TRBV6-2/TRBV6-3	TRBJ2-5	CASSPQGGPRETQYF	TGTGCCAGCAGTCCCCAGGGGGGCCCCAGAGAGACCCAGTACTTC
NA	NA	TRBV7-7	TRBJ1-1	CASSKRQDPMDTEAFF	TGTGCCAGCAGCAAAAGACAAGACCCTATGGACACTGAAGCTTTCTTT
NA	NA	TRBV30	TRBJ1-1	CVRIIMNTEAFF	TGTGTCAGGATCATCATGAACACTGAAGCTTTCTTT
once	TRBD1	TRBV19	TRBJ1-5	CASSTDRDSNQPQHF	TGTGCCAGTAGTACAGACAGGGATAGCAATCAGCCCCAGCATTTT
few	TRBD2	TRBV3-1/TRBV3-2	TRBJ2-2	CASSQLTSGGYTGELFF	TGTGCCAGCAGCCAACTGACTAGCGGGGGATACACCGGGGAGCTGTTTTTT
NA	TRBD1	TRBV20-1	TRBJ1-1	CSASLGTAATEAFF	TGCAGTGCTAGTCTTGGGACAGCGGCCACTGAAGCTTTCTTT
NA	TRBD1	TRBV10-3	TRBJ1-5	CAISQAGGSQPQHF	TGTGCCATCAGTCAGGCAGGGGGTAGTCAGCCCCAGCATTTT
NA	NA	TRBV6-5	TRBJ1-3	CASSSTGSSGNTIYF	TGTGCCAGCAGTTCAACAGGGAGCTCTGGAAACACCATATATTTT
NA	TRBD2	TRBV7-2	TRBJ2-1	CASSLALAGGRNEQFF	TGTGCCAGCAGCTTAGCCCTAGCGGGGGGGCGCAATGAGCAGTTCTTC
NA	NA	TRBV29-1	TRBJ2-2	CSVETRVPGELFF	TGCAGCGTTGAAACTCGGGTCCCCGGGGAGCTGTTTTTT
once	NA	TRBV30	TRBJ2-1	CAWRDYGNEQFF	TGTGCCTGGAGGGACTATGGTAATGAGCAGTTCTTC
NA	TRBD1	TRBV5-1	TRBJ1-1	CASSLQGAAFF	TGCGCCAGCAGCTTACAGGGGGCTGCTTTCTTT